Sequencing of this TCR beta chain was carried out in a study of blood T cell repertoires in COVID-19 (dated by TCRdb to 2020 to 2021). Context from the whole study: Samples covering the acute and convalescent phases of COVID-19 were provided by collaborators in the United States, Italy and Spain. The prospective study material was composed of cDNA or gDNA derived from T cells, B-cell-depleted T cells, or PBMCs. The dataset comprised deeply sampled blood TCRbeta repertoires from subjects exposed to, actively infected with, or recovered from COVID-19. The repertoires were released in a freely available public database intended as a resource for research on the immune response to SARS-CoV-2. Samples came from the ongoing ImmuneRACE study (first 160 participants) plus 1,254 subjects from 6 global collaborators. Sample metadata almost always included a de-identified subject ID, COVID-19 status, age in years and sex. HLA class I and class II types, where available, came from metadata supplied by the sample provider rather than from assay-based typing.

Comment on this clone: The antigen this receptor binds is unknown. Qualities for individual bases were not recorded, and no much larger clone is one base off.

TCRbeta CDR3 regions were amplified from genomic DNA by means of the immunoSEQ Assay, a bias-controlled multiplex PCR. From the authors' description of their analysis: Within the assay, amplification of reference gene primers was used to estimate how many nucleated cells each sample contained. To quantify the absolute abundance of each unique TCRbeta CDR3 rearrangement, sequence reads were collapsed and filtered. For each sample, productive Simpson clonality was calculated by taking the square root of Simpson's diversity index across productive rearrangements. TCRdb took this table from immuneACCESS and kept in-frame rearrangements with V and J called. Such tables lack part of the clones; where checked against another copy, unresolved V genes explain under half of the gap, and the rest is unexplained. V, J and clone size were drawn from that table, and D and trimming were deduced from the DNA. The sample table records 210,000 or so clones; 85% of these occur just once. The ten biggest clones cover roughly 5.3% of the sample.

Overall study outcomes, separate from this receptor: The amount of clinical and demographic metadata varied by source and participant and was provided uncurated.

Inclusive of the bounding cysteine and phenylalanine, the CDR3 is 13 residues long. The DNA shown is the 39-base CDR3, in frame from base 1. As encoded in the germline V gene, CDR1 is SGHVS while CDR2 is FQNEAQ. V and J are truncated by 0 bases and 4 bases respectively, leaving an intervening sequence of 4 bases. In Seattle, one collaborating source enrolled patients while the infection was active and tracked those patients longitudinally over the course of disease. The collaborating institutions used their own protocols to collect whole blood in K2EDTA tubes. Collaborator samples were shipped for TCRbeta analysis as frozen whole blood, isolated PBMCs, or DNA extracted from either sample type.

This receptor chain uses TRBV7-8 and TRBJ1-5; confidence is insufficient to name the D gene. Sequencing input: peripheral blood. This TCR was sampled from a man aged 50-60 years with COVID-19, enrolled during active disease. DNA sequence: TGTGCCAGCAGCTTAGCCCCGAATCAGCCCCAGCATTTT. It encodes CASSLAPNQPQHF.